This T cell receptor (beta chain) comes out of a study of shared clonotypes between healthy human individuals. Study summary: Each donor's CD4 naive and CD4 memory cells filled three plates apiece, CD8 naive two, and CD8 memory one.

Naivety among CD8 cells was defined by CD45RO negativity and positive CCR7 selection, thereby excluding terminally differentiated effector memory CD45RA+ cells. Produced via immunoSEQ multiplex PCR; TCRdb's table is partial and in-frame only. Here the sample spans some 2.1 million clones, 85% to 95% being singletons. This clone turned up a few times. The antigen remains undetermined. The sample has other DNA sequences that encode this CDR3 too. Findings and limits, study-wide: Non-shared clonotypes had lower generation probabilities than clonotypes shared by all four sorted-subset donors. Naive subsets generally exceeded memory subsets in estimated richness. Between a few donors, naive CD4 clonotypes were shared at a level of approximately 5%.

The CDR3 is 13 residues long. The V end was cut by 3 bases, the J end by 2 bases, with 8 bases between. Germline values: CDR1 MNHEY, CDR2 SMNVEV (reference sequence). The sequenced material came from naive CD8+ T cells from PBMCs. The chain carries TRBV27 and TRBJ2-7; D is uncertain. The sequence was collected from a man between 18 and 35 years old in good health. Some clones in this sample may be carry-over from other donors' samples. CDR3 protein: CASSFGRTYEQYF. CDR3 nucleotides: TGTGCCAGCAGTTTTGGACGGACCTACGAGCAGTACTTC.